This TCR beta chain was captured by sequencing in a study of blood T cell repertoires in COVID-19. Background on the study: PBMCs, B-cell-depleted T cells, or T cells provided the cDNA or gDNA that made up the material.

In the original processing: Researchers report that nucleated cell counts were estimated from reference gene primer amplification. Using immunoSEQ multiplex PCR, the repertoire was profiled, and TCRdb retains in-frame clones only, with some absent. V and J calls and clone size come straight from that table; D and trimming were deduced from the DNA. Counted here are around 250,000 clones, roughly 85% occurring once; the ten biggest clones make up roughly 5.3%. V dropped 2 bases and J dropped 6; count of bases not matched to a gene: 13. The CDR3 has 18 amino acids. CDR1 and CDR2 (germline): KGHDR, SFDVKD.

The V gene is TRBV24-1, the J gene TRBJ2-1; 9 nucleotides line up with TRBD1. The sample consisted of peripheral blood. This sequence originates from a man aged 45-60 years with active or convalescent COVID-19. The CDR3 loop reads CATSDSLPGQGMGNEQFF. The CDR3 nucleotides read TGTGCCACCAGTGATTCTTTACCGGGACAGGGAATGGGCAATGAGCAGTTCTTC.